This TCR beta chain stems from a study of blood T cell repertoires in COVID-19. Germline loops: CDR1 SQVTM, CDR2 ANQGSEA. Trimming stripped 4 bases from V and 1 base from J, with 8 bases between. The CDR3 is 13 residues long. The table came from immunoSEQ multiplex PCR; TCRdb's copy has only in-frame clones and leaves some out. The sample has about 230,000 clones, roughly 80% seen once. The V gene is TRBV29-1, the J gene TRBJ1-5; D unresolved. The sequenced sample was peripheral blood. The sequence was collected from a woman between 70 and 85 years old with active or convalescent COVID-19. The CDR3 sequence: CSVGSQSNQPQHF. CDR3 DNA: TGCAGCGTTGGATCCCAGAGCAATCAGCCCCAGCATTTT.